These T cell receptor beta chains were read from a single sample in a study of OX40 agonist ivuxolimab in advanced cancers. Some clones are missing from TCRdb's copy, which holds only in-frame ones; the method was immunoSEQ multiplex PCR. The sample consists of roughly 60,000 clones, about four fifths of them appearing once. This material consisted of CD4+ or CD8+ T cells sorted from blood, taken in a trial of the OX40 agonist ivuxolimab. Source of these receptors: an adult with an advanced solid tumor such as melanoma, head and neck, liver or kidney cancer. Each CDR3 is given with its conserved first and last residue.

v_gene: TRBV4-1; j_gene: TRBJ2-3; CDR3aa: CASSPGRLDTQYF
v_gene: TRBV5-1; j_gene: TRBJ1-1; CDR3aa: CASSRDDRVEAFF
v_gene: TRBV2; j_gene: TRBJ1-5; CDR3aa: CASSPNSNQPQHF
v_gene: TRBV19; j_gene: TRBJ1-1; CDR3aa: CASSIGPGLMNTEAFF
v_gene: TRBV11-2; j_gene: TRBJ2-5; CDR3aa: CASSLRGSGVGETQYF
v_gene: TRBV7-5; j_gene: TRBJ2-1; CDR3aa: CARSLEGLAPLSSYNEQFF
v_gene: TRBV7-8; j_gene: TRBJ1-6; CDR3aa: CASSPDRGAYNSPLHF
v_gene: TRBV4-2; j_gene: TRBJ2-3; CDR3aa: CASSQGVAGGTDTQYF
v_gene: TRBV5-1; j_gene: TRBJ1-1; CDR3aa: CASRVTDMNTEAFF
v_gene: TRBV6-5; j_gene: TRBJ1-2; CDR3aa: CASSEGQGSYGYTF
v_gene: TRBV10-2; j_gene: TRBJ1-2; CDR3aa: CASSDSGRNYGYTF
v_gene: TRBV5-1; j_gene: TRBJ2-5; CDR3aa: CASSWGSQETQYF
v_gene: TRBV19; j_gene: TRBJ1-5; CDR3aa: CASSIEGIGYQPQHF
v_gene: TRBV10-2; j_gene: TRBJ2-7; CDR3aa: CASRVQLTNYEQYF
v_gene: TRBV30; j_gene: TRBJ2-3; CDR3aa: CAWSTKGTDTQYF
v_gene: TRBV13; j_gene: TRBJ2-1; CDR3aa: CASSAGGASGFF
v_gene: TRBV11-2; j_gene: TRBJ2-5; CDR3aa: CASSAGLDLGTQYF
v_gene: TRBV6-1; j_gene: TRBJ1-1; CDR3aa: CASSESIQILGGTEAFF
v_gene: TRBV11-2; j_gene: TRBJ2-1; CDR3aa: CASSFTGANEQFF
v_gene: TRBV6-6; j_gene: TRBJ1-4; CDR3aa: CASGGGQGEEKLFF
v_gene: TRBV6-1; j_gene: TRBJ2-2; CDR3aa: CASSYRQGVGELFF
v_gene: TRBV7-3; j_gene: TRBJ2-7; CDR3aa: CASSPDRYSYEQYF
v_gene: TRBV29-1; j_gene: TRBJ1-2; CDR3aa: CSVETGGTGYGYTF
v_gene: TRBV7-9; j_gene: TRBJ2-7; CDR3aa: CASSLVAGGIGEQYF
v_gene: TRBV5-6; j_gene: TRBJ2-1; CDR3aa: CASSFLETGGNEQFF
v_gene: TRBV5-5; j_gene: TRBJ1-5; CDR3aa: CASANEGQGQPQHF
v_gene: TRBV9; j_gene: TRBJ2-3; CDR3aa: CASSPRPTDTQYF
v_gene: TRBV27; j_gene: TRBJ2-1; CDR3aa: CASRKEYNEQFF
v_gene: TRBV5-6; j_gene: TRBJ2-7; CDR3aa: CASSLNDEQYF
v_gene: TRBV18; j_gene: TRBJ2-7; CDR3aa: CASSPTGQAYEQYF
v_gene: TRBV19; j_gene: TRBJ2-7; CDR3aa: CASSSRTAGDYEQYF
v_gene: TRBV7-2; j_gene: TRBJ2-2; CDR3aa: CASSFRGGGPGELFF
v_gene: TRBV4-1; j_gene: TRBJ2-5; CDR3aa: CASSQENTSGSKTQYF
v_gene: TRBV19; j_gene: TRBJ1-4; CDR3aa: CTSSKGVDEKLFF
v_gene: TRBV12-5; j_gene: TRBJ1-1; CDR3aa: CASGWSGEGAEAFF
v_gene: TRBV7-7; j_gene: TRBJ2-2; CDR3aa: CASSLAEDTGELFF
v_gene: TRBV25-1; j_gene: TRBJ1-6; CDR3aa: CASSEYAGQASPLHF
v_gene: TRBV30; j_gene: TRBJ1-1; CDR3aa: CAWSGDRGRTEAFF
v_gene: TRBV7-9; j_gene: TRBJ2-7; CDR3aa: CASSLTPSYEQYF
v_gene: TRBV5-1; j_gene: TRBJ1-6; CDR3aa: CASSRTGELYNSPLHF
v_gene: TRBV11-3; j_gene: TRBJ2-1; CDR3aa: CASSSHGQGADEQFF
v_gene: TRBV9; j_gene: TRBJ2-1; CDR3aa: CASSVASVYNEQFF